Presented here are 27 T cell receptor beta chains from one specimen sequenced in a study of identical twins. TCRdb passed the 5' RACE reads through MiXCR, listing each CDR3 protein once. The sample yields nearly 650,000 distinct CDR3 sequences, less than 9% seen once. This sample was also put to use in a study of yellow fever vaccine responses in identical twins.

The specimen was PBMCs. Receptor source: a woman aged 18-29 years in good health.

The J gene is TRBJ2-1, the V gene TRBV24-1; D is ambiguous. The CDR3 totals 14 residues. Trimming stripped 2 bases from V and 7 bases from J, with 11 bases between. The germline V gene encodes CDR1 KGHDR and CDR2 SFDVKD. For the CDR3, the DNA is TGTGCCACCAGTGATTCTCCGGTCCCGAATGAGCAGTTCTTC. It is translated as CATSDSPVPNEQFF.

This clonotype was seen ten or more times. This chain uses TRBV24-1 with TRBJ2-7; 9 positions match TRBD1. Germline CDR1 reads KGHDR; CDR2 reads SFDVKD. The CDR3 is 15 amino acids. The J segment lost 4 bases and the V segment lost 7 bases, leaving 10 bases of the junction unmatched. CDR3 coding DNA: TGTGCCACCAGAGCATCAACAGGGGGCTTTTACGAGCAGTACTTC. It is translated as CATRASTGGFYEQYF.

This clonotype was found many times. The chain joins TRBV15 to TRBJ2-3; 9 bases are shared with TRBD2. The CDR3 consists of 17 residues. Germline lookup yields CDR1 LNHNV and CDR2 YYDKDF (reference sequence). The junction had 7 bases not matched to a gene; V was cut back by 0 bases and J by 3 bases. The CDR3 here is CATSRDLASGETDTQYF. The CDR3 DNA sequence: TGTGCCACCAGCAGAGATTTGGCTAGCGGGGAGACAGATACGCAGTATTTT.

The chain carries TRBV2 and TRBJ1-5, with D perhaps matching TRBD1 (6 bases). Germline V gene sequence: CDR1 SNHLY, CDR2 FYNNEI. This CDR3 is 15 amino acids long. Trimming took 6 bases from V and 4 from J, leaving 16 bases between them. The CDR3 loop is CASRGRGPPNQPQHF. The CDR3 DNA reads TGTGCCAGCAGGGGGCGGGGGCCGCCAAATCAGCCCCAGCATTTT.

The gene calls are TRBV29-1 and TRBJ2-3; D uncertain. CDR3 length: 14 residues. Trimming took 1 base from V and 5 from J, leaving 13 bases between them. CDR1 SQVTM and CDR2 ANQGSEA come from the germline V gene. The CDR3 loop reads CSVEGGAMGDTQYF. The CDR3 nucleotides are TGCAGCGTTGAAGGAGGCGCTATGGGAGATACGCAGTATTTT.

This clonotype was seen repeatedly, ten times or more. V is TRBV4-1 and J is TRBJ2-1, with a weak D call TRBD1 (6 bases). With 3 bases removed from V and 3 bases from J, the gap between germline ends came to 15 bases. The CDR3 has 16 amino acids. Germline CDR1 is MGHRA and CDR2 is YSYEKL. CDR3 coding DNA: TGCGCCAGCAGCCAGATTACAGGGCTAGGCTACAATGAGCAGTTCTTC. Translating gives CASSQITGLGYNEQFF.

The chain has TRBV20-1 and TRBJ2-3; D gene ambiguous. Per the germline V gene, CDR1 is DFQATT and CDR2 is SNEGSKA (reference sequence). Trimming cost V 2 bases and J 1 base, with 10 bases left between them. There are 14 residues in the CDR3. CDR3 residues: CSARLVPGTDTQYF. DNA for the CDR3: TGCAGTGCTAGATTGGTACCCGGCACAGATACGCAGTATTTT.

This chain uses TRBV7-9 with TRBJ2-5; D is tentatively TRBD1 or TRBD2 (5 bases each). V lost 5 bases and J 2 bases, leaving 15 bases between the germline ends. The V gene's germline CDR1 is SEHNR and CDR2 FQNEAQ (reference sequence). The CDR3 consists of 15 residues. As DNA, the CDR3 is TGTGCCAGCAGCAGCTCCCGGGACGTTCAAGAGACCCAGTACTTC. Encoded protein: CASSSSRDVQETQYF.

This clonotype turned up a few times. This chain links TRBV20-1 with TRBJ2-7; D possibly corresponds to TRBD2 (7 bases). Germline V CDR1 and CDR2: DFQATT, SNEGSKA (reference sequence). The CDR3 extends over 14 amino acids. V dropped 5 bases and J dropped 2 bases, with 16 bases sitting between them. DNA for the CDR3: TGCAGTGCTTCGAGGGGGACTACAGCCTACGAGCAGTACGTC. Protein sequence: CSASRGTTAYEQYV.

This clonotype turned up a few times. This chain uses TRBV6-2 or TRBV6-3 with TRBJ2-1; D not certain. Deletions cut 3 bases from V and 6 bases from J, with 9 bases between. The CDR3 has 13 residues. Germline V gives CDR1 MNHEY, CDR2 SVGEGT. The chain's CDR3 is CASSYGNSNEQFF. The DNA of the CDR3 is TGTGCCAGCAGTTATGGGAACTCCAATGAGCAGTTCTTC.

This clonotype appeared many times. The V and J genes are TRBV20-1 and TRBJ1-1; D gene ambiguous. The V and J ends lost 5 bases and 3 bases respectively, with 16 bases between them. Germline CDR1 is DFQATT and CDR2 is SNEGSKA (reference sequence). The CDR3 spans 14 residues. The CDR3 bases are TGCAGTGCTGGGAGGGCTATTGGGTACACTGAAGCTTTCTTT. Translated, it gives CSAGRAIGYTEAFF.

This clonotype was recorded at least ten times. J is TRBJ2-3 and V is TRBV20-1; 8 bases are shared with TRBD2. V was clipped by 4 bases and J by 2 bases; unmatched bases: 8. The germline gives CDR1 DFQATT, CDR2 SNEGSKA (reference sequence). This CDR3 region has 15 residues. DNA for the CDR3: TGCAGTGCTACGGGGGGGCACTCAGCCACAGATACGCAGTATTTT. It is translated as CSATGGHSATDTQYF.

CDR3 coding DNA: TGTGCCAGCAACCCCCTAGCGTCGGGAGAGACCCAGTACTTC. It codes for CASNPLASGETQYF. The chain is built from TRBV2 and TRBJ2-5; maybe TRBD2 (6 bases). Germline V gives CDR1 SNHLY, CDR2 FYNNEI. The CDR3 spans 14 residues. Trimming shortened V by 7 bases and J by 4 bases, and 16 bases separated the two germline ends.

This clonotype was observed at least ten times. The chain employs TRBV6-4 and TRBJ1-1; no firm D call. The CDR3 consists of 13 residues. The ends were cut back, 6 bases at V and 0 bases at J, with 8 bases in the middle. Germline V gene sequence: CDR1 MRHNA, CDR2 SNTAGT. The DNA of the CDR3 is TGTGCCAGCAGCGTCAGTATGAACACTGAAGCTTTCTTT. The encoded protein is CASSVSMNTEAFF.

The chain recombines TRBV12-3 or TRBV12-4 with TRBJ1-6, with TRBD1 identical over 10 bases. V lost 4 bases and J lost 9; bases outside the gene matches: 6. CDR3 length equals 15 residues. CDR3 amino acids: CASSSGGQGTSPLHF. The CDR3 DNA reads as TGTGCCAGCAGTTCCGGGGGACAGGGGACTTCACCCCTCCACTTT.

This clonotype was detected a few times. The rearrangement joins TRBV6-2 or TRBV6-3 to TRBJ2-2; D might be TRBD2 (5 bases). Looked up from germline, CDR1 is MNHEY and CDR2 is SVGEGT. The CDR3 loop spans 15 amino acids. V was clipped by 7 bases and J by 2 bases, with 14 bases between them. CDR3 region: CASTSSGRNTGELFF. The CDR3 DNA follows: TGTGCCAGCACCTCGTCGGGGAGAAACACCGGGGAGCTGTTTTTT.

There are many counts of this clonotype. This rearrangement joins TRBV5-1 to TRBJ2-5; no clear D gene. This CDR3 spans 15 amino acids. V was clipped by 2 bases and J by 2 bases, with 13 bases between them. CDR1 and CDR2 (germline): SGHRS, YFSETQ. Here the CDR3 DNA reads TGCGCCAGCAGCTTCAATATGCGAACGCAAGAGACCCAGTACTTC. Residues: CASSFNMRTQETQYF.

The CDR3, as DNA: TGTGCCAGCAGTACGGACAGGGGGGTCGACGAGCAGTACGTC. Encoded protein: CASSTDRGVDEQYV. The rearrangement joins TRBV28 to TRBJ2-7; 10 bases align to TRBD1. The CDR3 spans 14 residues. In germline, CDR1 is MDHEN, CDR2 SYDVKM. The trim removed 5 bases at V and 5 bases at J, leaving 6 bases unmatched.

This clonotype was observed a few times. The gene calls are TRBV20-1 and TRBJ1-5; D gene unclear. Trimming removed 6 bases at V and 0 bases at J, with 21 bases between. The CDR3 runs 17 residues. The V gene's germline CDR1 is DFQATT and CDR2 SNEGSKA (reference sequence). CDR3 sequence reads: CSAPRAGNPYSNQPQHF. DNA for the CDR3: TGCAGTGCCCCCCGGGCGGGGAACCCATATAGCAATCAGCCCCAGCATTTT.

This clonotype was seen more than once but under ten times. V gene TRBV6-6 combines with J gene TRBJ2-3; D is uncertain. The CDR3 extends over 13 amino acids. V dropped 6 bases and J dropped 6 bases, with 13 bases sitting between them. CDR1 is MNHNY, CDR2 SVGAGI, per germline (reference sequence). In nucleotides, the CDR3 is TGTGCCAGCAGCCCCCGGACGGCGGATACGCAGTATTTT. It yields the protein CASSPRTADTQYF.

Many counts were recorded for this clonotype. The chain links TRBV28 to TRBJ2-1; 7 bases line up with TRBD2. V gave up 3 bases and J gave up 10 bases; unmatched junction bases: 12. The germline gives CDR1 MDHEN, CDR2 SYDVKM. This CDR3 is built from 15 residues. CDR3 sequence reads: CASSLATSLSGEQFF. The CDR3 nucleotides are TGTGCCAGCAGTTTGGCGACTAGCCTTTCCGGGGAGCAGTTCTTC.

This clonotype occurred a few times. DNA for the CDR3: TGTGCCAGCAGCCCAGTAGCTCTCAGGGAGACCCAGTACTTC. It specifies CASSPVALRETQYF. The gene calls are TRBV7-6 and TRBJ2-5; no clear D. Trimming removed 5 bases at V and 5 bases at J, with 15 bases between. The length of the CDR3 is 14 residues. In germline, CDR1 is SGHVS, CDR2 FNYEAQ.

This clonotype was observed a handful of times. No conserved phenylalanine or tryptophan is present at the end of the CDR3, so a read error is the likely explanation. It is unclear where the CDR3 begins or ends on the DNA, so no DNA is shown, and the CDR3 is as TCRdb lists it. V and J are TRBV6-1 and TRBJ2-7; the listed D gene, TRBD2, was not tested against the DNA. Germline lookup yields CDR1 MNHNS and CDR2 SASEGT. The CDR3 spans 12 residues, counting both ends. CDR3 amino acids: CASRDRGGPPTI.

This clonotype appeared many times. This sequence joins TRBV12-3 or TRBV12-4 and TRBJ2-7; possibly TRBD2 for D (5 bases). The CDR3 consists of 15 residues. Trimming took off 5 bases at V and 6 bases at J, with 20 bases between the two ends. The CDR3 DNA is TGTGCCAGCAGTCCCGACCCCTTAGGTGAGGGCGAGCAGTACTTC. Amino acid sequence: CASSPDPLGEGEQYF.

The genes are TRBV20-1 and TRBJ2-3; D may match TRBD1 or TRBD2 (6 bases each). V lost 6 bases and J 0 bases, leaving 16 bases between the germline ends. CDR1 is DFQATT, CDR2 SNEGSKA, per germline (reference sequence). The CDR3 runs to 15 residues. The DNA of the CDR3 is TGCAGTGCGACGGCGGAGGGGGTTAGCACAGATACGCAGTATTTT. Its protein product is CSATAEGVSTDTQYF.

This clonotype was observed a few times. The chain combines TRBV6-1 with TRBJ1-2, with D hard to call. This CDR3 contains 14 residues. Trimming removed 7 bases from V and 4 bases from J, with 16 bases in between. Germline CDR1 is MNHNS and CDR2 is SASEGT. CDR3 residues: CASTPDGSPYGYTF. In DNA, the CDR3 is TGTGCCAGCACCCCGGACGGAAGCCCCTATGGCTACACCTTC.

This clonotype showed up many times. The rearrangement joins TRBV12-3 or TRBV12-4 to TRBJ2-1; 10 bases align to TRBD2. This CDR3 region has 13 residues. Trimming at V came to 8 bases and at J to 5 bases, leaving 3 bases not matched to a gene. The CDR3 reads CASRTSGNNEQFF. CDR3 sequence (DNA): TGTGCCAGCCGGACTAGCGGTAACAATGAGCAGTTCTTC.